The next 2 T cell receptor beta chains were all read from a single sample in a study of T cells in Graves' hyperthyroidism and ophthalmopathy. RNA transcripts were the template for amplifying TCR beta CDR3 regions. RT-PCR in the first round (using the HTBI primer set) targeted the TCR CDR3. MiXCR, run by TCRdb on the multiplex PCR reads, gives a single entry per CDR3 protein. The profile shows about 570,000 distinct CDR3 sequences, 40% to 55% of them singletons. Sequenced sample: peripheral blood or thyroid tissue (not recorded which). Receptors were obtained from an adult woman with Graves' disease, either hyperthyroidism or ophthalmopathy (not recorded which).

V and J are TRBV5-5 and TRBJ1-2, with no clear D. Germline CDR1 is SGHKS and CDR2 is YYEKEE (reference sequence). V shed 0 bases and J shed 8 bases, with 11 bases lying between them. The CDR3 is 13 amino acids. The CDR3 nucleotides read TGTGCCAGCAGCTTGGGGACCGATCGGGGCTACACCTTC. Its translation is CASSLGTDRGYTF.

The genes are TRBV19 and TRBJ1-1; D is undetermined. V was pared by 6 bases and J by 5 bases, with 7 bases between. This CDR3 spans 11 amino acids. Germline CDR1 LNHDA, CDR2 SQIVND (reference sequence). CDR3 in DNA: TGTGCCAGTAGACAGAGGACTGAAGCTTTCTTT. Its protein is CASRQRTEAFF.